The clone carrying this TCR beta chain has more than one count but fewer than ten. The antigen is unknown. The cDNA was produced through 5'RACE with 10-nucleotide random UMIs. TCRdb re-analysed the 5' RACE reads in MiXCR, keeping a single row per CDR3 protein. Among about 59,000 distinct CDR3 sequences, 3% to 4.5% were seen once, and the ten largest hold approximately 3.1%. Between the trimmed V and J ends, which lost 0 bases and 1 base, there was a span of 13 bases. There are 17 residues in the CDR3. Germline V gene sequence: CDR1 DFQATT, CDR2 SNEGSKA (reference sequence). These data are taken from a study of neurological immune-mediated disorders. Study overall: Relapsing-remitting disease affected roughly 31, and secondary progressive 3, of 34 multiple sclerosis patients. Whole-study results and caveats: Sharing of CDR3 amino acid sequences among expanded clones across subjects was absent, suggesting private repertoires in all groups.

The V call is TRBV20-1, the J call TRBJ2-6, with a tentative D call TRBD2 (5 bases). Sequencing was carried out using PBMCs. The TCR originated in a woman aged 25 to 39 with multiple sclerosis. The CDR3: CSARDRRGFSGANVLTF. The CDR3 nucleotides are TGCAGTGCTAGAGATAGGCGAGGGTTTTCTGGGGCCAACGTCCTGACTTTC.